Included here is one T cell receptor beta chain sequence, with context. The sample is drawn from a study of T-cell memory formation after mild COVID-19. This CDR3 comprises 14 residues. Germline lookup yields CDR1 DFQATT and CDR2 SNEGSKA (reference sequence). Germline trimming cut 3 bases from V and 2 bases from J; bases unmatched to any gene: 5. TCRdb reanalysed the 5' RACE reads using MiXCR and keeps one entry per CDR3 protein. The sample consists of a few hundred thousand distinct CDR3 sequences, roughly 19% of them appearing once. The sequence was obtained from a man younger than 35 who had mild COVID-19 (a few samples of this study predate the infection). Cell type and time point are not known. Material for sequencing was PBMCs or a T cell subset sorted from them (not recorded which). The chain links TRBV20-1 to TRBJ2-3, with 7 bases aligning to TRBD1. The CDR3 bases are TGCAGTGCTAGCAGGGGGACAGACACAGATACGCAGTATTTT. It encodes CSASRGTDTDTQYF.